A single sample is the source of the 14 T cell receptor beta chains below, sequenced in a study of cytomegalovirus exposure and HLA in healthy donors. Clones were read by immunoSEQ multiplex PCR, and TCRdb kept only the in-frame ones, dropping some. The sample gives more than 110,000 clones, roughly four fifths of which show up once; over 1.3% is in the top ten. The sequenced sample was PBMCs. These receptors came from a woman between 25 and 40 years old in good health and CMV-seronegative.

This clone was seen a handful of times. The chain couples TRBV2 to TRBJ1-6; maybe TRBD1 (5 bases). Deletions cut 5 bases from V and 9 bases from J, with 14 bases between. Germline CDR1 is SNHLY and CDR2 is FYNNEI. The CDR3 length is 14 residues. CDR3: CASSRSLRGSPLHF. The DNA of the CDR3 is TGTGCCAGCAGTCGCTCCCTAAGGGGTTCACCCCTCCACTTT.

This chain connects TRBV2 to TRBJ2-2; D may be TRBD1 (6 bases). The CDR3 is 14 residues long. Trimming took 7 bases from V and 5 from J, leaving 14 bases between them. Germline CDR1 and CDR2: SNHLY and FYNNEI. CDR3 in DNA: TGTGCCAGCAAATCGGGCAGGGGTACCGGGGAGCTGTTTTTT. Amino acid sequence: CASKSGRGTGELFF. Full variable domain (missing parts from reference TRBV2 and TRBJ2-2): EPEVTQTPSHQVTQMGQEVILRCVPISNHLYFYWYRQILGQKVEFLVSFYNNEISEKSEIFDDQFSVERPDGSNFTLKIRSTKLEDSAMYFCASKSGRGTGELFFGEGSRLTVL.

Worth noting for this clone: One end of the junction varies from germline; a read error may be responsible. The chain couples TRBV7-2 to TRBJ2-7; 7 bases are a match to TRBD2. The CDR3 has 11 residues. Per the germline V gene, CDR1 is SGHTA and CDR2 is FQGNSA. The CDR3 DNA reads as TGTGCCAGCACGCAGCGGGACGCCGTAGACTTC. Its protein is CASTQRDAVDF.

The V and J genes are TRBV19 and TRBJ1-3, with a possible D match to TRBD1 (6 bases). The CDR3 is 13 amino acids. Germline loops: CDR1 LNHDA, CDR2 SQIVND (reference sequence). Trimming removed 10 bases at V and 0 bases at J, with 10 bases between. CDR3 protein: CATTGSSGNTIYF. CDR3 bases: TGTGCCACCACAGGGAGCTCTGGAAACACCATATATTTT.

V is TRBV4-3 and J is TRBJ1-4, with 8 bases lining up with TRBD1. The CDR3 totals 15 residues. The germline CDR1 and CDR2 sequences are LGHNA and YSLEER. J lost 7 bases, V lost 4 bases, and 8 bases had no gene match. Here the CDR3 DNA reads TGCGCCAGCAGCCGAGGACAGGGACTGGCTGAAAAACTGTTTTTT. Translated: CASSRGQGLAEKLFF.

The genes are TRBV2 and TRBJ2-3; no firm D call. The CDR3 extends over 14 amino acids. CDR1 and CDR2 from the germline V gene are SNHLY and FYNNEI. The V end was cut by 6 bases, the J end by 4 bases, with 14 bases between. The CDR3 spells CASSRMVRSDTQYF. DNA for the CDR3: TGTGCCAGCAGCCGCATGGTCAGATCAGATACGCAGTATTTT.

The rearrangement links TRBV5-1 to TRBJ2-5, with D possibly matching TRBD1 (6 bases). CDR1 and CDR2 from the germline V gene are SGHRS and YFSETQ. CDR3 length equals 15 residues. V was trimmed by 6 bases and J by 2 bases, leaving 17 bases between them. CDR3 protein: CASKATGGQQETQYF. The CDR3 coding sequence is TGCGCCAGCAAAGCGACTGGAGGACAGCAAGAGACCCAGTACTTC.

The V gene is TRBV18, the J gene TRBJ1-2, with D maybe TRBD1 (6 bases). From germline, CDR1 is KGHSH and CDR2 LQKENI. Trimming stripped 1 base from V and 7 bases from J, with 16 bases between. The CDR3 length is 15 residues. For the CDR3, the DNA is TGTGCCAGCTCACCACGAGAGGGACACCGGGGTGGCTACACCTTC. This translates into CASSPREGHRGGYTF.

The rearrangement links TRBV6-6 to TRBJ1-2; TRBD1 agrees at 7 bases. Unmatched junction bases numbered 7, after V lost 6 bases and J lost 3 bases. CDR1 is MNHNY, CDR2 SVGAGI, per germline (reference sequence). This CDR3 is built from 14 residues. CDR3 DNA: TGTGCCAGCAGGCCCGACAGGGTGGACTATGGCTACACCTTC. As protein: CASRPDRVDYGYTF.

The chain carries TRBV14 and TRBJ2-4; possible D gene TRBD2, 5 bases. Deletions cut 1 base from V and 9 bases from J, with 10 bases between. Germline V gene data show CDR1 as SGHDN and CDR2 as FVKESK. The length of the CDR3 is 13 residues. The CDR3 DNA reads TGTGCCAGCAGCCAAGCGAGGGTGGGCATTCAGTACTTC. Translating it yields CASSQARVGIQYF.

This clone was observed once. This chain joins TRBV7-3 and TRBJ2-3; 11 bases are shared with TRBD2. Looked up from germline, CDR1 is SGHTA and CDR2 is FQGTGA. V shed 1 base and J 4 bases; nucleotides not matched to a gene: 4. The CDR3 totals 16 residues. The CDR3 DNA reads TGTGCCAGCAGCTTAAAGGGACTAGCGGATGCAGATACGCAGTATTTT. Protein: CASSLKGLADADTQYF.

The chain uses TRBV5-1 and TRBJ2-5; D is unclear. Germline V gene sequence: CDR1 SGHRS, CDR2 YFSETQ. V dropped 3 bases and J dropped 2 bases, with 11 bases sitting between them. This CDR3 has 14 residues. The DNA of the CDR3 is TGCGCCAGCAGCTCGTCTGGCAATCAAGAGACCCAGTACTTC. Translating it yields CASSSSGNQETQYF.

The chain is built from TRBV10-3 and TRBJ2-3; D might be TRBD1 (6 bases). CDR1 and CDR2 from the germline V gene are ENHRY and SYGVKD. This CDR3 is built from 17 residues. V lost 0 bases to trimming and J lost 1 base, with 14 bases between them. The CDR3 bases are TGTGCCATCAGTGAGTCACCACAGGGACGCCGCACAGATACGCAGTATTTT. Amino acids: CAISESPQGRRTDTQYF.

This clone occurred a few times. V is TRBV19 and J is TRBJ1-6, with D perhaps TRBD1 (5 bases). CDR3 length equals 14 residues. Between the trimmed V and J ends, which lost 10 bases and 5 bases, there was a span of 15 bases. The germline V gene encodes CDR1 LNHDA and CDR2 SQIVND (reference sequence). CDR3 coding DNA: TGTGCCACCCGGGGGAGACATAATAATTCACCCCTCCACTTT. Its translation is CATRGRHNNSPLHF.